This T cell receptor beta chain was documented in a study of blood T cell repertoires in COVID-19. Study-level information: Sample material is recorded as cDNA or gDNA derived from T cells, B-cell-depleted T cells, or PBMCs.

TCRdb's copy holds only in-frame clones and misses some; the assay was immunoSEQ multiplex PCR. The sample holds around 30,000 clones; roughly nine tenths are singletons and the top ten take over 10%. This CDR3 comprises 13 residues. The clonotype comes from a man in his 70s with active COVID-19. The sequencing input was peripheral blood. The chain is built from TRBV21-1 and TRBJ2-3; the table names TRBD2, a call not compared with the DNA. TRBV21-1 is tagged as a pseudogene. CDR3: CASSLLATDTQYF. CDR3 DNA: TGTGCCAGCAGCCTCCTAGCGACAGATACGCAGTATTTT.